Listed below are T cell receptor beta chains from one sample, sequenced in a study of early T cells in non-severe SARS-CoV-2 infection. TCRdb re-called the 5' RACE reads with MiXCR, one entry per CDR3 protein. Of 45,000 to 70,000 distinct CDR3 sequences listed, around 7.7% are singletons. This specimen consisted of whole blood, obtained at baseline. Every receptor here comes from an adult who was a healthcare worker with PCR-confirmed SARS-CoV-2 infection or an uninfected control (not recorded which). Each CDR3 is given with its conserved first and last residue. A D gene is named only where the DNA matches it firmly. The size field is filled for only some rows; it gives once, few, many or a size class.

15	TRBV6-5	NA	TRBJ1-4	NA	TGTGCCAGCAGTGTCAGCACCCAGTCTAATGAAAAACTGTTTTTT	CASSVSTQSNEKLFF
15	TRBV5-1	many	TRBJ2-7	TRBD2	TGCGCCAGCAGCTTGGAGTCTAGCGGGAGCTACGAGCAGTACTTC	CASSLESSGSYEQYF
15	TRBV28	few	TRBJ1-2	NA	TGTGCCAGCAGTCCCTCCACCGGAGCTAACTATGGCTACACCTTC	CASSPSTGANYGYTF
16	TRBV7-2	many	TRBJ2-1	NA	TGTGCCAGCAGCTTACGGCGGGGTAGCTCCTACAATGAGCAGTTCTTC	CASSLRRGSSYNEQFF
14	TRBV7-2	many	TRBJ1-2	NA	TGTGCCAGCAGCTTACTTGGTCAAAGCTATGGCTACACCTTC	CASSLLGQSYGYTF
14	TRBV7-3	many	TRBJ2-5	NA	TGTGCCAGCAGCCCCTCGACCCGCAGGGAGACCCAGTACTTC	CASSPSTRRETQYF
15	TRBV5-4	many	TRBJ2-1	TRBD2	TGTGCCAGCAGCTCGACTAGCGGGAGGGCCTTTGAGCAGTTCTTC	CASSSTSGRAFEQFF
14	TRBV7-9	NA	TRBJ2-7	NA	TGTGCCAGCAGCTACGAGGGGGGCGCCTACGAGCAGTACTTC	CASSYEGGAYEQYF
13	TRBV18	NA	TRBJ2-2	NA	TGTGCCAGCTCATCACAAAACACCGGGGAGCTGTTTTTT	CASSSQNTGELFF
19	TRBV7-6	few	TRBJ2-1	TRBD2	TGTGCCAGCAGCCCTGGGACGGACTTTGGCGGGAGCTCCTACAATGAGCAGTTCTTC	CASSPGTDFGGSSYNEQFF
15	TRBV28	many	TRBJ1-5	NA	TGTGCCAGCAGTTTGGGAGGGTTAAGCAATCAGCCCCAGCATTTT	CASSLGGLSNQPQHF
11	TRBV12-3/TRBV12-4	many	TRBJ2-1	NA	TGTGCCAGCGGGGGGCACAATGAGCAGTTCTTC	CASGGHNEQFF
14	TRBV28	many	TRBJ2-5	NA	TGTGCCAGCAGTTCCGACGACGGCCAAGAGACCCAGTACTTC	CASSSDDGQETQYF
15	TRBV6-1	many	TRBJ2-1	NA	TGTGCCAGCAGTGAGGTAGGAGTGGCCTACAATGAGCAGTTCTTC	CASSEVGVAYNEQFF
15	TRBV3-1	NA	TRBJ2-5	NA	TGTGCCAGCAGCCAAGATTTCGGGGACCAAGAGACCCAGTACTTC	CASSQDFGDQETQYF
15	TRBV30	NA	TRBJ2-2	TRBD2	TGTGCCTGTGACTCTAGCGGGAGGGCCACCGGGGAGCTGTTTTTT	CACDSSGRATGELFF
15	TRBV7-6	many	TRBJ2-1	TRBD2	TGTGCCAGCAGCGAAGCTAGCGGAGCCTACAATGAGCAGTTCTTC	CASSEASGAYNEQFF
17	TRBV7-9	many	TRBJ2-1	TRBD2	TGTGCCAGCAGCCCCCCCGTGGGGCGGGAGTCTCTCCATGAGCAGTTCTTC	CASSPPVGRESLHEQFF
18	TRBV5-1	NA	TRBJ1-1	NA	TGCGCCAGCAGCTTGGGGCAGCTAAGCAGGTGGTTGAACACTGAAGCTTTCTTT	CASSLGQLSRWLNTEAFF
13	TRBV12-3/TRBV12-4	many	TRBJ2-7	NA	TGTGCCAGCAGTTTTAGGACAGCTTACGAGCAGTACTTC	CASSFRTAYEQYF
14	TRBV18	many	TRBJ2-6	NA	TGTGCCAGCTCGTCGGACTCTGGGGCCAACGTCCTGACTTTC	CASSSDSGANVLTF
13	TRBV7-9	many	TRBJ1-2	NA	TGTGCCAGCAGCTTAAATGGGGGTGATGGCTACACCTTC	CASSLNGGDGYTF
15	TRBV2	NA	TRBJ2-3	TRBD2	TGTGCCAGCACCCCTCGGGACTATAGCACAGATACGCAGTATTTT	CASTPRDYSTDTQYF
11	TRBV5-1	few	TRBJ2-7	NA	TGCGCCAGCAGCTTGGAGGACGAGCAGTACTTC	CASSLEDEQYF
15	TRBV28	NA	TRBJ2-6	NA	TGTGCCAGCAGTTCCCCGGGACGTAGGTCCAACGTCCTGACTTTC	CASSSPGRRSNVLTF